These T cell receptor beta chains were read from a single sample in a study of blood T cell repertoires in COVID-19. Only in-frame clones appear in the TCRdb table, and some are missing; sequencing was by immunoSEQ multiplex PCR. The sample includes around 95,000 clones, just over 90% of them seen just once. Specimen: peripheral blood. The receptors derive from a man in his fifties with acute or convalescent COVID-19. Each CDR3 is given with its conserved first and last residue. The order of the fields is D gene, J gene, V gene, CDR3 protein, CDR3 DNA. A D gene is named only where the DNA matches it firmly.

- | TRBJ2-7 | TRBV7-7 | CASSEPNREFYAEQYF | TGTGCCAGCAGCGAGCCCAACAGGGAGTTTTATGCCGAGCAGTACTTC
- | TRBJ1-1 | TRBV18 | CASSPDLGHSVKAFF | TGTGCCAGCTCACCAGATTTGGGACATTCGGTAAAGGCTTTCTTT
TRBD2 | TRBJ2-1 | TRBV10-1 | CASSPQGAGGNEQFF | TGCGCCAGCAGTCCCCAGGGAGCGGGAGGCAATGAGCAGTTCTTC
TRBD1 | TRBJ2-7 | TRBV12-5 | CASGPPGTGVFEQYF | TGTGCTAGTGGCCCGCCCGGGACAGGGGTGTTCGAGCAGTACTTC
TRBD1 | TRBJ1-2 | TRBV2 | CASSEAPGTGRSLYYGYTF | TGTGCCAGCAGTGAAGCGCCTGGGACAGGGAGGTCTCTTTACTATGGCTACACCTTC
TRBD2 | TRBJ2-3 | TRBV5-1 | CASSIQGLAGADTQYF | TGCGCCAGCAGCATACAGGGACTAGCGGGAGCGGATACGCAGTATTTT
- | TRBJ2-7 | TRBV14 | CASSQSRGRSEQYF | TGTGCCAGCAGCCAATCCCGGGGTCGGAGCGAGCAGTACTTC
TRBD2 | TRBJ2-5 | TRBV30 | CAWSTSGSVWETQYF | TGTGCCTGGAGTACTAGCGGGAGTGTATGGGAGACCCAGTACTTC
TRBD2 | TRBJ2-1 | TRBV2 | CASSDPGGPYNEQFF | TGTGCCAGCAGTGATCCGGGAGGGCCCTACAATGAGCAGTTCTTC
- | TRBJ2-7 | TRBV7-2 | CASSLDASGYYEQYF | TGTGCCAGCAGCTTAGATGCGAGCGGGTACTACGAGCAGTACTTC